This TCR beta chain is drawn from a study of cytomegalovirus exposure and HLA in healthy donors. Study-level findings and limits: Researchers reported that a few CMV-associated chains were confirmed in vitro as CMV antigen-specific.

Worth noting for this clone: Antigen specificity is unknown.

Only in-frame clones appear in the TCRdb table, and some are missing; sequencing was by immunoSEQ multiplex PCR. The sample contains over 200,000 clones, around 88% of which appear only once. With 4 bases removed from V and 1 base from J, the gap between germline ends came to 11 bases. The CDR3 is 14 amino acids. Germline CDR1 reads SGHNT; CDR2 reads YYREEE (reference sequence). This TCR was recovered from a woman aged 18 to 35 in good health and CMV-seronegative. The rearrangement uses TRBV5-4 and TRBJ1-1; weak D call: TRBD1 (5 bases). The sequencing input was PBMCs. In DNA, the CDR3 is TGTGCCAGCAGCCCAGGGTTAGGGAACACTGAAGCTTTCTTT. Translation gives CASSPGLGNTEAFF.